This T cell receptor beta chain was recorded in a study of blood T cell repertoires in COVID-19. As for the study in general: Sites across the United States, Italy and Spain contributed samples from acute and convalescent COVID-19.

CDR1 and CDR2 from the germline V gene are KGHSH and LQKENI. Trimming took off 6 bases at V and 2 bases at J, with 6 bases between the two ends. The length of the CDR3 is 12 residues. In the original workflow: Amplified reference gene primers provided the basis for estimating nucleated cell counts. Profiling relied on immunoSEQ multiplex PCR, and the TCRdb table lists in-frame clones only, not all of them. That table gives V, J and clone size, and the DNA gave D and trimming. This sample has tens of thousands of clones, with about nine tenths found just once. Sample: peripheral blood. This rearrangement joins TRBV18 to TRBJ2-3; no firm D call. This TCR was recovered from a woman aged 40 to 50 with active COVID-19. CDR3 DNA: TGTGCCAGCTCGCCTATCACAGATACGCAGTATTTT. Protein: CASSPITDTQYF. The full variable domain, completed using reference TRBV18 and TRBJ2-3, is NAGVMQNPRHLVRRRGQEARLRCSPMKGHSHVYWYRQLPEEGLKFMVYLQKENIIDESGMPKERFSAEFPKEGPSILRIQQVVRGDSAAYFCASSPITDTQYFGPGTRLTVL.